A single sample is the source of the 30 T cell receptor beta chains below, sequenced in a study of T cell changes during pregnancy in multiple sclerosis. Method: immunoSEQ multiplex PCR; TCRdb's copy keeps in-frame clones and lacks some. The table has 40,000 or so clones, 85% to 95% seen once. This specimen was CD8+ T cells from peripheral blood mononuclear cells, taken in the third trimester of pregnancy. Receptors were obtained from a female donor with multiple sclerosis, enrolled in a pregnancy study.

Only one count was recorded for this clone. CDR3 residues: CASSSPISGNRYEQYF. Written as DNA, the CDR3 is TGTGCCAGCAGTTCCCCGATCAGCGGGAATCGGTACGAGCAGTACTTC. The rearrangement links TRBV6-5 to TRBJ2-7, with TRBD2 identical over 7 bases. Unmatched junction bases numbered 13, after V lost 4 bases and J lost 4 bases. The CDR3 length is 16 residues. Germline V gene sequence: CDR1 MNHEY, CDR2 SVGAGI.

This chain connects TRBV4-3 to TRBJ2-1, with TRBD2 identical over 11 bases. The length of the CDR3 is 17 residues. The germline gives CDR1 LGHNA, CDR2 YSLEER. Trimming removed 0 bases from V and 5 bases from J; junction bases left unmatched: 6. The CDR3, as DNA: TGCGCCAGCAGCCAAGAACCGCTACTAGCGGGAGACAATGAGCAGTTCTTC. Translated, it gives CASSQEPLLAGDNEQFF.

The genes are TRBV6-5 and TRBJ1-1, with 9 bases fitting TRBD1. Germline V lookup: CDR1 MNHEY, CDR2 SVGAGI. V was clipped by 4 bases and J by 8 bases; unmatched bases: 5. The CDR3 spans 13 residues. The CDR3 protein is CASSSDRGYEAFF. The CDR3 DNA reads TGTGCCAGCAGTTCGGACAGGGGTTACGAAGCTTTCTTT.

The rearrangement links TRBV5-6 to TRBJ2-6; no reliable D call. V lost 2 bases to trimming and J lost 2 bases, with 5 bases between them. Germline values: CDR1 SGHDT, CDR2 YYEEEE. The CDR3 loop spans 14 amino acids. The CDR3 nucleotides are TGTGCCAGCAGCTTATTTACTGGGGCCAACGTCCTGACTTTC. Translated: CASSLFTGANVLTF.

The chain has TRBV5-1 and TRBJ2-3; D is ambiguous. Trimming shortened V by 0 bases and J by 1 base, and 12 bases separated the two germline ends. CDR1 SGHRS and CDR2 YFSETQ come from the germline V gene. This CDR3 spans 16 amino acids. CDR3 residues: CASSLDVFQGTDTQYF. DNA for the CDR3: TGCGCCAGCAGCTTGGACGTGTTCCAGGGCACAGATACGCAGTATTTT. The full variable domain, rest sourced from reference TRBV5-1 and TRBJ2-3, is KAGVTQTPRYLIKTRGQQVTLSCSPISGHRSVSWYQQTPGQGLQFLFEYFSETQRNKGNFPGRFSGRQFSNSRSEMNVSTLELGDSALYLCASSLDVFQGTDTQYFGPGTRLTVL.

There are a few counts of this clone. The chain joins TRBV25-1 to TRBJ2-7; D is ambiguous. This CDR3 region has 10 residues. The ends were cut back, 8 bases at V and 2 bases at J, with 4 bases in the middle. CDR1 and CDR2 (germline): MGHDK, SYGVNS. The CDR3 here is CASSTYEQYF. CDR3 DNA: TGTGCCAGCTCTACCTACGAGCAGTACTTC.

J is TRBJ2-7 and V is TRBV19, with D possibly being TRBD2 (6 bases). The CDR3 is 14 residues long. Germline-derived CDR1 and CDR2 are LNHDA and SQIVND (reference sequence). Trimming took 7 bases from V and 6 from J, leaving 19 bases between them. The CDR3 region has the DNA TGTGCCAGTACCCCAGGAGGGCCTGCTGGCGAGCAGTACTTC. Protein product: CASTPGGPAGEQYF.

The V call is TRBV27, the J call TRBJ2-5, with D possibly TRBD2 on 6 matching bases. V was pared by 8 bases and J by 4 bases, with 17 bases between. The CDR3 is 14 residues long. Germline loops: CDR1 MNHEY, CDR2 SMNVEV (reference sequence). CDR3 region: CASSTPQGGETQYF. DNA of the CDR3: TGTGCCAGCTCGACCCCGCAGGGAGGAGAGACCCAGTACTTC.

The gene calls are TRBV4-1 and TRBJ2-7, with 8 bases identical to TRBD2. Losses at the gene ends were 8 bases for V and 2 bases for J; bases not matched to a gene: 8. CDR1 is MGHRA and CDR2 is YSYEKL in the germline V gene. The CDR3 runs to 14 residues. In DNA, the CDR3 is TGCGCCAGCTCCACACTAGCGGACACCTACGAGCAGTACTTC. Residues: CASSTLADTYEQYF.

The chain recombines TRBV7-9 with TRBJ2-1; D ambiguous. The germline gives CDR1 SEHNR, CDR2 FQNEAQ (reference sequence). With 1 base removed from V and 9 bases from J, the gap between germline ends came to 4 bases. The CDR3 loop spans 11 amino acids. CDR3 sequence: CASSLGAEQFF. The CDR3 coding sequence is TGTGCCAGCAGCTTAGGGGCTGAGCAGTTCTTC. The variable domain in full, with the rest retrieved from reference TRBV7-9 and TRBJ2-1, is DTGVSQNPRHKITKRGQNVTFRCDPISEHNRLYWYRQTLGQGPEFLTYFQNEAQLEKSRLLSDRFSAERPKGSFSTLEIQRTEQGDSAMYLCASSLGAEQFFGPGTRLTVL.

The V gene is TRBV29-1, the J gene TRBJ2-1, with 7 bases aligning to TRBD2. CDR1 and CDR2 from the germline V gene are SQVTM and ANQGSEA. V lost 1 base to trimming and J lost 7 bases; unmatched junction nucleotides: 13. This CDR3 region has 16 residues. CDR3 bases: TGCAGCGTTGAAGGGCGAGGGAGGGCCAGGGAAAATGAGCAGTTCTTC. Residues: CSVEGRGRARENEQFF.

The gene calls are TRBV4-2 and TRBJ2-1; D possibly corresponds to TRBD2 (6 bases). The CDR3 has 16 residues. V dropped 0 bases and J dropped 6 bases, with 15 bases sitting between them. Germline lookup yields CDR1 LGHNA and CDR2 YNFKEQ. The CDR3 DNA is TGTGCCAGCAGCCAAGATGGTCTAGCGAAATTCAATGAGCAGTTCTTC. Its protein product is CASSQDGLAKFNEQFF.

This chain joins TRBV7-9 and TRBJ1-1; D is perhaps TRBD1 (6 bases). This CDR3 contains 14 residues. V gave up 5 bases and J gave up 3 bases, with 13 bases separating them. The germline gives CDR1 SEHNR, CDR2 FQNEAQ (reference sequence). The CDR3 DNA follows: TGTGCCAGCAGCCCCGAGGACAGATACACTGAAGCTTTCTTT. As protein: CASSPEDRYTEAFF. The variable domain in full, with the rest retrieved from reference TRBV7-9 and TRBJ1-1, is DTGVSQNPRHKITKRGQNVTFRCDPISEHNRLYWYRQTLGQGPEFLTYFQNEAQLEKSRLLSDRFSAERPKGSFSTLEIQRTEQGDSAMYLCASSPEDRYTEAFFGQGTRLTVV.

This chain joins TRBV27 and TRBJ2-3; a weak D match, TRBD1 (5 bases). Between the trimmed V and J ends, which lost 5 bases and 9 bases, there was a span of 9 bases. This CDR3 comprises 11 residues. Germline-derived CDR1 and CDR2 are MNHEY and SMNVEV (reference sequence). CDR3 nucleotides: TGTGCCAGCAGTGACAGCGACACGCAGTATTTT. This codes for CASSDSDTQYF.

The J gene is TRBJ2-1, the V gene TRBV29-1; no firm D call. Germline loops: CDR1 SQVTM, CDR2 ANQGSEA. Trimming pared 2 bases from V and 10 bases from J, leaving 18 bases between. The CDR3 has 14 amino acids. The CDR3 DNA reads TGCAGCGTTGAAACATTTGAACGCAACACGGAGCAGTTCTTC. It codes for CSVETFERNTEQFF.

This chain links TRBV19 with TRBJ2-1, with 9 bases aligning to TRBD2. Germline assignment: CDR1 LNHDA and CDR2 SQIVND (reference sequence). The J segment lost 6 bases and the V segment lost 9 bases, leaving 6 bases of the junction unmatched. The CDR3 has 13 residues. CDR3 sequence (DNA): TGTGCCAGCACGGGACTAGCTGGCAATGAGCAGTTCTTC. It encodes CASTGLAGNEQFF.

The genes are TRBV23-1 and TRBJ1-5, with D possibly being TRBD1 (5 bases). TRBV23-1 is assigned to the ORF class and has an uncertain function. CDR3 size: 15 residues. V shed 3 bases and J shed 0 bases, with 9 bases lying between them. The CDR3 sequence: CASSQEGNSNQPQHF. The DNA of the CDR3 is TGCGCCAGCAGTCAGGAGGGGAATAGCAATCAGCCCCAGCATTTT.

J is TRBJ2-1 and V is TRBV19; 8 nucleotides align to TRBD1. J lost 6 bases, V lost 5 bases, and 9 bases had no gene match. Germline assignment: CDR1 LNHDA and CDR2 SQIVND (reference sequence). The CDR3 is 15 amino acids. This CDR3 is CASSETGGTVNEQFF. The CDR3 coding sequence is TGTGCCAGTAGTGAAACAGGGGGGACCGTCAATGAGCAGTTCTTC.

The CDR3 loop reads CASSTLAPSSYNEQFF. The CDR3, as DNA: TGTGCCAGCTCAACCCTAGCGCCAAGCTCCTACAATGAGCAGTTCTTC. The chain couples TRBV18 to TRBJ2-1, with D perhaps matching TRBD2 (6 bases). The CDR3 runs to 16 residues. Per germline, CDR1 KGHSH and CDR2 LQKENI. Trimming stripped 5 bases from V and 0 bases from J, with 14 bases between.

The rearrangement joins TRBV7-9 to TRBJ2-5; no clear D gene. Germline loops: CDR1 SEHNR, CDR2 FQNEAQ (reference sequence). CDR3 size: 11 residues. Trimming left V 4 bases short and J 4 bases short, with 4 bases between. This CDR3 reads CASSSRETQYF. The CDR3 nucleotides are TGTGCCAGCAGCTCGCGAGAGACCCAGTACTTC.

The chain joins TRBV6-5 to TRBJ2-7; tentatively, D is TRBD1 (6 bases). Germline V CDR1 and CDR2: MNHEY, SVGAGI. The CDR3 is 14 residues long. Trimming took 0 bases from V and 2 from J, leaving 8 bases between them. In DNA, the CDR3 is TGTGCCAGCAGTTACTCGGGGGCTCCCTACGAGCAGTACTTC. It translates to CASSYSGAPYEQYF.

The rearrangement links TRBV7-6 to TRBJ2-1; 9 nucleotides match TRBD2. The CDR3 is 15 amino acids. Germline CDR1 is SGHVS and CDR2 is FNYEAQ. After removal of 1 base from V and 9 bases from J, the junction contained 7 bases not matched to a gene. CDR3 loop: CASSLEGGRAGEQFF. The CDR3 DNA is TGTGCCAGCAGCTTAGAAGGCGGGAGGGCCGGTGAGCAGTTCTTC.

The rearrangement uses TRBV27 and TRBJ2-7; D might be TRBD1 (6 bases). V lost 5 bases to trimming and J lost 2 bases, with 13 bases between them. Germline V lookup: CDR1 MNHEY, CDR2 SMNVEV (reference sequence). The CDR3 covers 14 residues. This chain's CDR3 is CASSPGVAPYEQYF. CDR3 in DNA: TGTGCCAGCAGTCCAGGGGTCGCCCCCTACGAGCAGTACTTC.

The chain has TRBV30 and TRBJ1-4; possibly TRBD1 for D (5 bases). This CDR3 comprises 15 residues. V was clipped by 8 bases and J by 12 bases, with 28 bases between them. CDR1 GTSNPN and CDR2 SVGIG come from the germline V gene (reference sequence). For the CDR3, the DNA is TGTGCCGGTGGGAGGAGGGACTTTAATGGGGAGGAACTGTTTTTT. The encoded protein is CAGGRRDFNGEELFF.

The chain is built from TRBV7-6 and TRBJ2-2; D gene ambiguous. CDR3 length: 15 amino acids. CDR1 is SGHVS, CDR2 FNYEAQ, per germline. Trimming took off 5 bases at V and 4 bases at J, with 14 bases between the two ends. The CDR3 is CASSPRVVGTGELFF. The CDR3 DNA follows: TGTGCCAGCAGCCCTCGGGTAGTCGGCACCGGGGAGCTGTTTTTT. Together with reference TRBV7-6 and TRBJ2-2, the CDR3 gives the full variable domain: GAGVSQSPRYKVTKRGQDVALRCDPISGHVSLYWYRQALGQGPEFLTYFNYEAQQDKSGLPNDRFSAERPEGSISTLTIQRTEQRDSAMYRCASSPRVVGTGELFFGEGSRLTVL.

V gene TRBV11-2 combines with J gene TRBJ2-7; D not resolved. The germline V gene has CDR1 SGHAT and CDR2 FQNNGV. V lost 1 base to trimming and J lost 2 bases, with 9 bases between them. The CDR3 runs 14 residues. The CDR3 protein is CASSLVEPTYEQYF. CDR3 sequence (DNA): TGTGCCAGCAGCTTAGTCGAACCTACCTACGAGCAGTACTTC.

This clone was seen a single time. This chain connects TRBV28 to TRBJ2-7; 11 bases agree with TRBD2. Trimming at V came to 6 bases and at J to 3 bases, leaving 10 bases not matched to a gene. CDR1 MDHEN and CDR2 SYDVKM come from the germline V gene. The CDR3 sequence is 16 residues long. The CDR3 protein is CASSQLSGRAHYEQYF. As DNA, the CDR3 is TGTGCCAGCAGCCAACTTAGCGGGAGGGCCCACTACGAGCAGTACTTC.

V is TRBV5-6 and J is TRBJ2-2; possibly TRBD2 for D (6 bases). With 3 bases removed from V and 7 bases from J, the gap between germline ends came to 13 bases. CDR1 SGHDT and CDR2 YYEEEE come from the germline V gene. The CDR3 runs 14 residues. CDR3 sequence (DNA): TGTGCCAGCAGCTCCGCCGGGAGCATCGGGGAGCTGTTTTTT. It specifies CASSSAGSIGELFF.

The chain has TRBV7-8 and TRBJ1-2, with 10 bases matching TRBD1. The CDR3 extends over 14 amino acids. CDR1 is SGHVS, CDR2 FQNEAQ, per germline. V lost 4 bases and J lost 6; bases outside the gene matches: 5. CDR3: CASSSGQGVNGYTF. Written as DNA, the CDR3 is TGTGCCAGCAGCTCCGGACAGGGGGTAAATGGCTACACCTTC.

The J gene is TRBJ2-2, the V gene TRBV28, with D possibly matching TRBD1 (5 bases). The V and J ends lost 5 bases and 6 bases respectively, with 7 bases between them. CDR3 length: 12 amino acids. Germline CDR1 is MDHEN and CDR2 is SYDVKM. The CDR3 here is CASSPRAGELFF. DNA for the CDR3: TGTGCCAGCAGTCCCAGGGCCGGGGAGCTGTTTTTT. The variable domain in full, completed from reference TRBV28 and TRBJ2-2, reads DVKVTQSSRYLVKRTGEKVFLECVQDMDHENMFWYRQDPGLGLRLIYFSYDVKMKEKGDIPEGYSVSREKKERFSLILESASTNQTSMYLCASSPRAGELFFGEGSRLTVL.